This passage covers 7 T cell receptor beta chains from one sample sequenced in a study of glioma-infiltrating T cells. Amplification of TCR alpha and beta CDR3 regions from RNA used iRepertoire nested multiplex PCR. TCRdb recomputed calls from the multiplex PCR reads with MiXCR, one row per CDR3 protein. The repertoire holds roughly 120,000 distinct CDR3 sequences, under 30% seen once, with roughly 30% in the top ten. The material sequenced was glioma tissue, nonneoplastic brain tissue, or PBMCs (not recorded which). Receptors were obtained from a human donor with low-grade glioma or glioblastoma, undergoing nonglioma brain surgery, or in good health (not recorded which).

In its sample, this clonotype was seen many times. V usage is TRBV9 and J usage is TRBJ2-5; TRBD1 might be the D (5 bases). This CDR3 is 15 amino acids long. The ends were cut back, 0 bases at V and 0 bases at J, with 9 bases in the middle. The germline V gene encodes CDR1 SGDLS and CDR2 YYNGEE. In nucleotides, the CDR3 is TGTGCCAGCAGCGTAGGTGGACACCACCAAGAGACCCAGTACTTC. Translated, it gives CASSVGGHHQETQYF.

Regarding this clonotype: A single base separates this from a much larger clone, so it may be a read error. V usage is TRBV5-5 and J usage is TRBJ2-1; 14 bases are shared with TRBD2. In germline, CDR1 is SGHKS, CDR2 YYEKEE (reference sequence). There are 15 residues in the CDR3. This CDR3 is CASSRSGTSGSEHFF. In DNA, the CDR3 is TGTGCCAGCAGCCGATCGGGGACTAGCGGGAGTGAGCATTTCTTC. Full variable domain (outside the CDR3, taken from reference TRBV5-5 and TRBJ2-1): DAGVTQSPTHLIKTRGQQVTLRCSPISGHKSVSWYQQVLGQGPQFIFQYYEKEERGRGNFPDRFSARQFPNYSSELNVNALLLGDSALYLCASSRSGTSGSEHFFGPGTRLTVL.

This clonotype was picked up many times. V gene TRBV7-2 combines with J gene TRBJ1-6; D gene uncertain. Germline V gene data show CDR1 as SGHTA and CDR2 as FQGNSA. There are 14 residues in the CDR3. The ends were cut back, 5 bases at V and 7 bases at J, with 12 bases in the middle. The CDR3: CASSPQLANSPLHF. In DNA form, the CDR3 reads TGTGCCAGCAGCCCGCAACTCGCGAATTCACCCCTCCACTTT.

At least ten counts were recorded for this clonotype. The chain combines TRBV6-2 or TRBV6-3 with TRBJ2-7; no definite D call. The CDR3 loop spans 13 amino acids. Germline V gives CDR1 MNHEY, CDR2 SVGEGT. V was cut by 2 bases and J by 0 bases, with 5 bases left in between. The CDR3 loop reads CASSYTLSYEQYF. The CDR3 coding sequence is TGTGCCAGCAGTTACACCCTCTCCTACGAGCAGTACTTC.

This clonotype was detected ten times or more. The chain joins TRBV4-3 to TRBJ1-2; the D gene is possibly TRBD1 (6 bases). The CDR3 has 17 amino acids. The germline CDR1 and CDR2 sequences are LGHNA and YSLEER. V lost 0 bases and J 2 bases, leaving 16 bases between the germline ends. The CDR3 nucleotides are TGCGCCAGCAGCCAAGAGCCGCTCGGGGGCCCCAACTATGGCTACACCTTC. It is translated as CASSQEPLGGPNYGYTF.

This clonotype occurred many times. V and J are TRBV3-1 and TRBJ2-3, with 8 bases lining up with TRBD2. This CDR3 contains 18 residues. After removal of 0 bases from V and 1 base from J, the junction contained 9 bases not matched to a gene. The germline V gene has CDR1 LGHDT and CDR2 YNNKEL (reference sequence). The CDR3 protein is CASSQDAREGDGTDTQYF. The CDR3 DNA sequence: TGTGCCAGCAGCCAAGATGCCCGGGAGGGGGACGGCACAGATACGCAGTATTTT.

This clonotype has more than one count but fewer than ten. The chain couples TRBV9 to TRBJ1-1; 9 bases are a match to TRBD1. CDR1 is SGDLS and CDR2 is YYNGEE in the germline V gene. The CDR3 runs to 14 residues. V lost 3 bases to trimming and J lost 4 bases; unmatched junction nucleotides: 4. CDR3: CASSAGQGRTEAFF. The CDR3 bases are TGTGCCAGCAGCGCCGGACAGGGGCGCACTGAAGCTTTCTTT.